A single sample gave rise to the 20 T cell receptor beta chains below, sequenced in a study of cytomegalovirus exposure and HLA in healthy donors. PCR was performed using 60 Vbeta and 13 Jbeta primers. Measured with immunoSEQ multiplex PCR; TCRdb has only the in-frame clones, and not every one. The data hold about 190,000 clones, with about 80% observed a single time. The material sequenced was PBMCs. The receptors shown here come from a woman in her twenties or thirties in good health and CMV-seropositive.

The V gene is TRBV6-6, the J gene TRBJ2-7, with 11 bases identical to TRBD1. J gave up 4 bases and V 4 bases, and 6 bases lay outside the gene matches. Germline CDR1 and CDR2: MNHNY and SVGAGI (reference sequence). The CDR3 runs 15 residues. The DNA for the CDR3 is TGTGCCAGCAGTTCCGGACAGGGGGCTTGGTACGAGCAGTACTTC. The encoded protein is CASSSGQGAWYEQYF.

The chain recombines TRBV7-9 with TRBJ2-7; TRBD2 matches at 7 bases. Per the germline V gene, CDR1 is SEHNR and CDR2 is FQNEAQ (reference sequence). The trim removed 5 bases at V and 5 bases at J, leaving 12 bases unmatched. This CDR3 is 15 amino acids long. This CDR3 is CASSGWTRGGDEQYF. The CDR3 nucleotides read TGTGCCAGCAGCGGCTGGACACGGGGAGGGGACGAGCAGTACTTC.

This clone was observed once. V is TRBV5-6 and J is TRBJ2-7; TRBD2 agrees at 8 bases. The trim removed 3 bases at V and 5 bases at J, leaving 7 bases unmatched. The germline CDR1 and CDR2 sequences are SGHDT and YYEEEE. The CDR3 contains 14 residues. The CDR3 here is CASSSRGAGHEQYF. The DNA of the CDR3 is TGTGCCAGCAGCTCGCGGGGGGCGGGCCACGAGCAGTACTTC. Complete variable domain (other parts from reference TRBV5-6 and TRBJ2-7): DAGVTQSPTHLIKTRGQQVTLRCSPKSGHDTVSWYQQALGQGPQFIFQYYEEEERQRGNFPDRFSGHQFPNYSSELNVNALLLGDSALYLCASSSRGAGHEQYFGPGTRLTVT.

This clone was seen just once. V usage is TRBV28 and J usage is TRBJ2-1, with a possible D match to TRBD1 (7 bases). Germline CDR1 is MDHEN and CDR2 is SYDVKM. This CDR3 is built from 15 residues. V was trimmed by 6 bases and J by 1 base, leaving 13 bases between them. The CDR3 loop reads CASSRGDGSYNEQFF. The CDR3 DNA is TGTGCCAGCAGCAGGGGGGACGGTTCCTACAATGAGCAGTTCTTC. The variable domain in full, completed from reference TRBV28 and TRBJ2-1, reads DVKVTQSSRYLVKRTGEKVFLECVQDMDHENMFWYRQDPGLGLRLIYFSYDVKMKEKGDIPEGYSVSREKKERFSLILESASTNQTSMYLCASSRGDGSYNEQFFGPGTRLTVL.

The V gene is TRBV5-6, the J gene TRBJ2-3; D not resolved. CDR1 SGHDT and CDR2 YYEEEE come from the germline V gene. V lost 0 bases, J lost 4 bases, and 9 bases lay in between. The CDR3 contains 14 residues. CDR3 residues: CASSLGGHPDTQYF. The CDR3 DNA reads TGTGCCAGCAGCTTGGGCGGTCATCCAGATACGCAGTATTTT.

This chain connects TRBV19 to TRBJ2-1, with TRBD2 identical over 8 bases. V lost 0 bases and J lost 4; bases outside the gene matches: 8. The germline gives CDR1 LNHDA, CDR2 SQIVND (reference sequence). This CDR3 has 17 residues. As DNA, the CDR3 is TGTGCCAGTAGTATAGATCGGGGCGGGGGGTTATACAATGAGCAGTTCTTC. It yields the protein CASSIDRGGGLYNEQFF.

This clone was detected once. The chain couples TRBV5-4 to TRBJ2-2; D unresolved. The CDR3 length is 12 residues. Trimming pared 3 bases from V and 4 bases from J, leaving 4 bases between. CDR1 SGHNT and CDR2 YYREEE come from the germline V gene (reference sequence). The CDR3, as DNA: TGTGCCAGCAGCTCGGGCACCGGGGAGCTGTTTTTT. Translating it yields CASSSGTGELFF.

V gene TRBV5-1 combines with J gene TRBJ1-6; 8 bases are a match to TRBD1. The V segment lost 4 bases and the J segment 8 bases; nucleotides outside the gene matches: 14. CDR3 length: 17 amino acids. Germline-derived CDR1 and CDR2 are SGHRS and YFSETQ. The CDR3 sequence: CASSPGTGTLEYSPLHF. In DNA form, the CDR3 reads TGCGCCAGCAGCCCGGGGACAGGCACCTTAGAATATTCACCCCTCCACTTT.

The rearrangement joins TRBV19 to TRBJ2-1; a possible D gene is TRBD2 (6 bases). The CDR3 spans 13 residues. Germline-derived CDR1 and CDR2 are LNHDA and SQIVND (reference sequence). Trimming stripped 6 bases from V and 7 bases from J, with 13 bases between. The CDR3 sequence: CASSGSRLNEQFF. CDR3 bases: TGTGCCAGTAGCGGGAGTAGGTTGAATGAGCAGTTCTTC.

This clone is a singleton in its sample. The chain has TRBV28 and TRBJ1-2; D may be TRBD1 (5 bases). V was pared by 1 base and J by 10 bases, with 10 bases between. The germline V gene has CDR1 MDHEN and CDR2 SYDVKM. This CDR3 is 12 amino acids long. DNA for the CDR3: TGTGCCAGCAGTTTATCGGAGGGGACCTACACCTTC. The encoded protein is CASSLSEGTYTF.

The chain links TRBV5-4 to TRBJ1-1; the match to TRBD1 covers 7 bases. Per germline, CDR1 SGHNT and CDR2 YYREEE (reference sequence). The CDR3 is 14 residues long. V lost 4 bases and J lost 5; bases outside the gene matches: 8. As DNA, the CDR3 is TGTGCCAGCAGCCTGGACAGGATACCTACTGAAGCTTTCTTT. Amino acid sequence: CASSLDRIPTEAFF.

This clone was recorded once. J is TRBJ2-3 and V is TRBV11-3; D remains ambiguous. The CDR3 sequence is 14 residues long. The V gene's germline CDR1 is SGHNT and CDR2 YENEEA. Trimming removed 4 bases at V and 0 bases at J, with 8 bases between. Written as DNA, the CDR3 is TGTGCCAGCAGCTCCTGGCGGAGCACAGATACGCAGTATTTT. Amino acids: CASSSWRSTDTQYF.

This clone was picked up one time. CDR3 sequence reads: CASSIGLAGGGEQFF. In DNA, the CDR3 is TGTGCCAGTAGTATAGGACTAGCGGGGGGCGGTGAGCAGTTCTTC. The V and J genes are TRBV19 and TRBJ2-1, with 13 bases lining up with TRBD2. V dropped 1 base and J dropped 9; count of bases not matched to a gene: 3. The length of the CDR3 is 15 residues. Germline V gene sequence: CDR1 LNHDA, CDR2 SQIVND (reference sequence). The complete variable domain, with remaining parts taken from reference TRBV19 and TRBJ2-1, reads DGGITQSPKYLFRKEGQNVTLSCEQNLNHDAMYWYRQDPGQGLRLIYYSQIVNDFQKGDIAEGYSVSREKKESFPLTVTSAQKNPTAFYLCASSIGLAGGGEQFFGPGTRLTVL.

CDR3 nucleotides: TGTGCCAGCAGCCGTCCTAGACTAGCGGGAGCAATAGATACGCAGTATTTT. Translated: CASSRPRLAGAIDTQYF. This sequence joins TRBV5-6 and TRBJ2-3; 12 nucleotides match TRBD2. CDR3 length: 17 residues. In germline, CDR1 is SGHDT, CDR2 YYEEEE. Trimming took 4 bases from V and 5 from J; bases not matched to a gene: 11. Supplemented by reference TRBV5-6 and TRBJ2-3, the full variable domain reads DAGVTQSPTHLIKTRGQQVTLRCSPKSGHDTVSWYQQALGQGPQFIFQYYEEEERQRGNFPDRFSGHQFPNYSSELNVNALLLGDSALYLCASSRPRLAGAIDTQYFGPGTRLTVL.

This chain joins TRBV7-9 and TRBJ1-1, with D unclear. Trimming left V 4 bases short and J 6 bases short, with 15 bases between. Germline CDR1 reads SEHNR; CDR2 reads FQNEAQ (reference sequence). The CDR3 loop spans 14 amino acids. The CDR3 is CASSSGMRRAEAFF. The CDR3 nucleotides read TGTGCCAGCAGCTCCGGGATGCGCCGGGCTGAAGCTTTCTTT.

CDR3 residues: CASSQTQGSYQPQHF. In DNA, the CDR3 is TGTGCCAGCAGCCAGACCCAGGGGTCCTACCAGCCCCAGCATTTT. The rearrangement uses TRBV4-2 and TRBJ1-5, with D possibly matching TRBD1 (6 bases). Germline V gene data show CDR1 as LGHNA and CDR2 as YNFKEQ. The V end was cut by 3 bases, the J end by 7 bases, with 16 bases between. The CDR3 extends over 15 amino acids.

This clone has a handful of counts. This rearrangement joins TRBV27 to TRBJ2-7, with 10 nucleotides matching TRBD1. CDR1 MNHEY and CDR2 SMNVEV come from the germline V gene (reference sequence). The junction had 7 bases not matched to a gene; V was cut back by 2 bases and J by 3 bases. This CDR3 is built from 16 residues. As DNA, the CDR3 is TGTGCCAGCAGTTTAAGGGGGACAGGGGACTTCTACGAGCAGTACTTC. Translated, it gives CASSLRGTGDFYEQYF.

This clone occurred once. This chain links TRBV20-1 with TRBJ1-2, with D unresolved. The CDR3 has 11 amino acids. Germline CDR1 DFQATT, CDR2 SNEGSKA (reference sequence). Deletions cut 6 bases from V and 3 bases from J, with 8 bases between. In DNA form, the CDR3 reads TGCAGTGCCTTCGGAGACTATGGCTACACCTTC. As protein: CSAFGDYGYTF.

The chain uses TRBV19 and TRBJ1-2; D is uncertain. This CDR3 contains 12 residues. V dropped 8 bases and J dropped 2 bases, with 9 bases sitting between them. Germline V gives CDR1 LNHDA, CDR2 SQIVND (reference sequence). The CDR3 protein is CASAGRNYGYTF. The CDR3 nucleotides are TGTGCCAGTGCCGGTCGAAACTATGGCTACACCTTC. Looking up the rest from reference TRBV19 and TRBJ1-2 gives the full variable domain: DGGITQSPKYLFRKEGQNVTLSCEQNLNHDAMYWYRQDPGQGLRLIYYSQIVNDFQKGDIAEGYSVSREKKESFPLTVTSAQKNPTAFYLCASAGRNYGYTFGSGTRLTVV.

This clone was seen more than once but under ten times. The chain links TRBV28 to TRBJ2-1, with 9 bases matching TRBD1. Unmatched junction bases numbered 6, after V lost 7 bases and J lost 8 bases. This CDR3 comprises 13 residues. Germline CDR1 and CDR2: MDHEN and SYDVKM. Written as DNA, the CDR3 is TGTGCCAGCAACCGGGACAGGGTCCATGAGCAGTTCTTC. Translating it yields CASNRDRVHEQFF. The variable domain in full, completed from reference TRBV28 and TRBJ2-1, reads DVKVTQSSRYLVKRTGEKVFLECVQDMDHENMFWYRQDPGLGLRLIYFSYDVKMKEKGDIPEGYSVSREKKERFSLILESASTNQTSMYLCASNRDRVHEQFFGPGTRLTVL.